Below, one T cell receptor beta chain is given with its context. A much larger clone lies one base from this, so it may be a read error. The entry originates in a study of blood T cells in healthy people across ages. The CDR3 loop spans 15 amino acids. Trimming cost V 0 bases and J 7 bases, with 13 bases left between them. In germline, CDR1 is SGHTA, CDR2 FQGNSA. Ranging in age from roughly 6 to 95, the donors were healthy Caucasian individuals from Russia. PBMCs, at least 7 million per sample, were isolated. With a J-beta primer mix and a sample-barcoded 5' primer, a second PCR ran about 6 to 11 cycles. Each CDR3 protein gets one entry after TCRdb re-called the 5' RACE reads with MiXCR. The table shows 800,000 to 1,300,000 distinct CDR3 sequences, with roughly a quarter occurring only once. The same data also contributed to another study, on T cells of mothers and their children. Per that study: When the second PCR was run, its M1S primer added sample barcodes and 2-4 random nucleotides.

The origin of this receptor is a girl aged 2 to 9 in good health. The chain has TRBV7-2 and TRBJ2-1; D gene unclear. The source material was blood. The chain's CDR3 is CASSLAVGPSNEQFF. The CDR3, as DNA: TGTGCCAGCAGCTTAGCGGTAGGGCCGAGTAATGAGCAGTTCTTC.